This T cell receptor (beta chain) was identified in a study of blood T cell repertoires in COVID-19. On the study more broadly: The United States, Italy and Spain were the sources of the acute and convalescent COVID-19 samples. Sources were T cells, B-cell-depleted T cells, or PBMCs; the material itself was cDNA or gDNA.

This clone was recorded once. Original methodology: Amplification of reference gene primers was used by the study to estimate nucleated cell counts. Here immunoSEQ multiplex PCR was the method, and the copy in TCRdb shows in-frame clones only, minus some. V, J and clone size are taken as reported in that table, and D and trimming were inferred from the DNA itself. Of about 180,000 clones detected, about 85% appear once; the ten largest clones hold 9.8%. V shed 0 bases, J shed 2 bases, and the junction held 4 bases outside the gene matches. The CDR3 is 17 amino acids. The chain is built from TRBV23-1 and TRBJ2-6; 7 nucleotides line up with TRBD1. TRBV23-1 is an ORF, and what it does is uncertain. Input material: peripheral blood. The sequence was obtained from an elderly woman with acute or convalescent COVID-19. CDR3 DNA: TGCGCCAGCAGTCAATCGAGGGGGCAGCCTGGGGCCAACGTCCTGACTTTC. It codes for CASSQSRGQPGANVLTF.